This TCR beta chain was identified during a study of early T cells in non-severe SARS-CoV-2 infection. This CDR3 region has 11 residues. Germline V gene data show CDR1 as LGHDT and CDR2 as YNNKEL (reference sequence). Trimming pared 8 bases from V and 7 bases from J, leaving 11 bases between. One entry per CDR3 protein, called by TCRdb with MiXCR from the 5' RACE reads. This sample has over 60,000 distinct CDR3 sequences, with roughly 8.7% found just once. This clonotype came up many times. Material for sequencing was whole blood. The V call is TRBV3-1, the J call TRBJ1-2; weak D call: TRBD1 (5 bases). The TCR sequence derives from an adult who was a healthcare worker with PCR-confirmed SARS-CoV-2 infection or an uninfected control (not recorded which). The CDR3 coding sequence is TGTGCCAGCGGAACAGGACGTGGCTACACCTTC. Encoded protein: CASGTGRGYTF.